This T cell receptor (beta chain) was identified in a study of radiation and T cells in renal cell carcinoma. Worth noting for this clone: Its antigen is currently unknown.

Time point given: blood 2 weeks post-SBRT. The treatment is: 15 Gy SBRT to primary tumor, nephrectomy 4 weeks later. Serial blood draws occurred at baseline and 2 and 4 weeks post-SBRT. Study findings and constraints: In blood, top tumor clones expanded by 2 weeks, shrinking by 4.

Sequencing used immunoSEQ multiplex PCR; TCRdb keeps in-frame clones, though not all of them. The sample lists 120,000 or so clones; roughly four fifths were seen once. The CDR3 has 13 amino acids. Unmatched junction bases numbered 3, after V lost 7 bases and J lost 4 bases. CDR1 and CDR2 (germline): MDHEN, SYDVKM. Sequences were derived from blood, sampled from a patient whose treatment included radiotherapy and nephrectomy. This chain uses TRBV28 with TRBJ2-7, with 11 bases aligning to TRBD1. The source of this sequence is a woman between 55 and 75 years old with renal cell carcinoma. The CDR3 DNA follows: TGTGCCAGCAAGGGACAGGGGGGATACGAGCAGTACTTC. Its protein is CASKGQGGYEQYF.